This T cell receptor (beta chain) was sequenced in a study of cytomegalovirus exposure and HLA in healthy donors. In the study overall: Previous work identified some 120 million unique TCR beta sequences from about 179 million T cells. Broader study findings: As confirmed in vitro, a few CMV-associated chains were specific for CMV antigens. From TCR beta sequences, most subjects' HLA-A and HLA-B alleles were reportedly predicted accurately. A later analysis linked a missense variant in DCLRE1C to the trimming of TCR beta V and J genes.

The CDR3 has 14 residues. The ends lost 4 bases at V and 1 base at J; junction bases unmatched: 4. In germline, CDR1 is SGHDT, CDR2 YYEEEE. The PCR made use of 60 Vbeta and 13 Jbeta primers. The method was immunoSEQ multiplex PCR; TCRdb's version includes in-frame clones alone and lacks a portion of them. This table holds more than 100,000 clones, 75% to 85% found once. This clone has more than one count but fewer than ten. Its target is not known. This sequence was found in a man aged 35 to 55 in good health and CMV-seronegative. Sequencing used PBMCs. The chain combines TRBV5-6 with TRBJ1-1, with TRBD1 matching over 7 bases. CDR3 region: CASSPTGPNTEAFF. DNA for the CDR3: TGTGCCAGCAGCCCGACAGGGCCGAACACTGAAGCTTTCTTT.